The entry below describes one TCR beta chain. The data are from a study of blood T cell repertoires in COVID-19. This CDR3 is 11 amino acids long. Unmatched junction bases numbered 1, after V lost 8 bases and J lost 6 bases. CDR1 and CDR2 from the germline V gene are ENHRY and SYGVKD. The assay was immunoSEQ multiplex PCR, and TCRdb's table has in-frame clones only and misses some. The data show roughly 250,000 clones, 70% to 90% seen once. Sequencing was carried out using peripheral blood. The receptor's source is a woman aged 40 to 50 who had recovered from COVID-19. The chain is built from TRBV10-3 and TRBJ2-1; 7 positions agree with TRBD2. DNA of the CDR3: TGTGCCATCGGCGGGGGCAATGAGCAGTTCTTC. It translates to CAIGGGNEQFF.